This T cell receptor beta chain came from a study of beta chain features in type 1 diabetes. Since all of the isolated RNA was reverse transcribed, expressed TCRB transcripts were what got sequenced. Sequencing used immunoSEQ multiplex PCR; TCRdb keeps in-frame clones, though not all of them. The sample contains approximately 250,000 clones, around 24% of which appear only once. In this sample, this clone turned up a few times. What it recognizes is unknown. Germline lookup yields CDR1 DFQATT and CDR2 SNEGSKA (reference sequence). Trimming took off 6 bases at V and 9 bases at J, with 12 bases between the two ends. CDR3 length equals 11 residues. Whole-study findings and limits: Moderate yet significant TCRB CDR3 shortening was seen in Type 1 diabetes patients in all four CD4+ subsets.

Via the markers CD45RO/CCR7/CD25/CD127/CD95/CD27, stem cell-like memory, regulatory, central memory and naive CD4+ cells were sorted. Sequenced material: naive CD4+ T cells from blood. This sequence was found in a woman aged 30 to 39 with type 1 diabetes. The chain couples TRBV20-1 to TRBJ2-1, with D possibly being TRBD2 (5 bases). The CDR3 DNA reads TGCAGTGCCAGACTAAGCGGTGAGCAGTTCTTC. Protein product: CSARLSGEQFF.